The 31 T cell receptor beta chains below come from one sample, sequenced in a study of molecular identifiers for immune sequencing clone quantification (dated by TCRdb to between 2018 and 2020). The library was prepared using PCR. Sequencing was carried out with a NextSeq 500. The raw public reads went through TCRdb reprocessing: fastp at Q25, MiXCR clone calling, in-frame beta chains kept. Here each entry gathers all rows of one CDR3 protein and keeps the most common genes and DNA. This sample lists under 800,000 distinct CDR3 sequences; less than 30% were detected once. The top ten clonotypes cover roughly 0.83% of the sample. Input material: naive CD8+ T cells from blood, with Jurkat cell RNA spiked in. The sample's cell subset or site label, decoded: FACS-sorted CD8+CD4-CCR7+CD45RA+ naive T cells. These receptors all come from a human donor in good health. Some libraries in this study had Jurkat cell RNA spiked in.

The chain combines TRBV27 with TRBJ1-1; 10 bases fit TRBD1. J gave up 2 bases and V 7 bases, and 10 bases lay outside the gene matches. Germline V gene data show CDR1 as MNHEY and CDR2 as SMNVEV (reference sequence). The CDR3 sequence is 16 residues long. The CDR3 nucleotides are TGTGCCAGCACCCAGACAGGGGGCTTCTCAAACACTGAAGCTTTCTTT. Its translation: CASTQTGGFSNTEAFF.

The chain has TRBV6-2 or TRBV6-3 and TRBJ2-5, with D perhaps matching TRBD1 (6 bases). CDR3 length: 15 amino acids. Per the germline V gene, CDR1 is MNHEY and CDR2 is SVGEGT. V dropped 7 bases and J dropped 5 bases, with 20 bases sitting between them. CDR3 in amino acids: CASTATQGRYETQYF. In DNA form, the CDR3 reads TGTGCCAGCACAGCAACACAGGGACGGTATGAGACCCAGTACTTC.

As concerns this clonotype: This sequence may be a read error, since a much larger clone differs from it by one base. CDR3 sequence: CASSFFQGAEPQYF. The CDR3 DNA sequence: TGTGCCAGCAGTTTTTTTCAGGGGGCAGAGCCCCAGTACTTC. V gene TRBV28 combines with J gene TRBJ2-5, with 8 bases identical to TRBD1. The CDR3 length is 14 residues. Germline V gives CDR1 MDHEN, CDR2 SYDVKM.

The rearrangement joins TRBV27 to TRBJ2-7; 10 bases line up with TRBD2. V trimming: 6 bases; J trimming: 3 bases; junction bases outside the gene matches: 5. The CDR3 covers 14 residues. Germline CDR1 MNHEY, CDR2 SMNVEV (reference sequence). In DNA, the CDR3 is TGTGCCAGCAGCCTAGCGGGAGACCACTACGAGCAGTACTTC. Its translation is CASSLAGDHYEQYF.

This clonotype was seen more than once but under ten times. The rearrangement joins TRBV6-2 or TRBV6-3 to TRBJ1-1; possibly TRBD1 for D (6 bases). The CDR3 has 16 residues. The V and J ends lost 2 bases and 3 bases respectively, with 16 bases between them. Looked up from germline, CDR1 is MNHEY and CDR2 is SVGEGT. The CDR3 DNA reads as TGTGCCAGCAGTTACACTGGGGGGCAATTGGACACTGAAGCTTTCTTT. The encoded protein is CASSYTGGQLDTEAFF.

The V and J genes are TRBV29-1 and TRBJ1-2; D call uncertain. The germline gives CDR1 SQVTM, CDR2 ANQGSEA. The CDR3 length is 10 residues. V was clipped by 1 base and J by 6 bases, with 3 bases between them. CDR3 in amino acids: CSVEVDGYTF. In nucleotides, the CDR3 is TGCAGCGTTGAAGTTGATGGCTACACCTTC.

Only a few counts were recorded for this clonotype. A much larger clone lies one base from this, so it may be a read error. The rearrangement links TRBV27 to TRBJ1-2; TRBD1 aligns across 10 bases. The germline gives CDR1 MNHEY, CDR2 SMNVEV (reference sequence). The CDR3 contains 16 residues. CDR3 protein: CASSFLGDRGVYGCTF. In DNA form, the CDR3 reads TGTGCCAGCAGTTTTCTAGGGGACAGGGGCGTCTATGGCTGCACCTTC.

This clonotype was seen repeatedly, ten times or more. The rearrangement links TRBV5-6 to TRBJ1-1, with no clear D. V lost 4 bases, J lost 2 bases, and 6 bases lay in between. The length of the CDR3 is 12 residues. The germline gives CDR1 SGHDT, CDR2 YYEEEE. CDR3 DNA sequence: TGTGCCAGCAGCCACTTTAACACTGAAGCTTTCTTT. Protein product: CASSHFNTEAFF. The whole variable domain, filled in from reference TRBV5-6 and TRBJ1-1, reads DAGVTQSPTHLIKTRGQQVTLRCSPKSGHDTVSWYQQALGQGPQFIFQYYEEEERQRGNFPDRFSGHQFPNYSSELNVNALLLGDSALYLCASSHFNTEAFFGQGTRLTVV.

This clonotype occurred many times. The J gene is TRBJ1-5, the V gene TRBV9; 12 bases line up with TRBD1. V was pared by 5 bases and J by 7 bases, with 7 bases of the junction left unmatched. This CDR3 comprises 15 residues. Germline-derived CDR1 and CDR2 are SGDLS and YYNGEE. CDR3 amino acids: CASRKGQGAGQPQHF. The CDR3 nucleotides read TGTGCCAGCAGAAAGGGACAGGGGGCGGGGCAGCCCCAGCATTTT. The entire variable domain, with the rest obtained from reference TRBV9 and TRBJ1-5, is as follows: DSGVTQTPKHLITATGQRVTLRCSPRSGDLSVYWYQQSLDQGLQFLIQYYNGEERAKGNILERFSAQQFPDLHSELNLSSLELGDSALYFCASRKGQGAGQPQHFGDGTRLSIL.

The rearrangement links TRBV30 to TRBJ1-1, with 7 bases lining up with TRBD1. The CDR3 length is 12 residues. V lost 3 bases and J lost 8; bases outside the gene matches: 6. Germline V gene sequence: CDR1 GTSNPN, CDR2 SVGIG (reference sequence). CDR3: CAWSRTGPEAFF. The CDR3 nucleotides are TGTGCCTGGAGCCGGACAGGACCCGAAGCTTTCTTT.

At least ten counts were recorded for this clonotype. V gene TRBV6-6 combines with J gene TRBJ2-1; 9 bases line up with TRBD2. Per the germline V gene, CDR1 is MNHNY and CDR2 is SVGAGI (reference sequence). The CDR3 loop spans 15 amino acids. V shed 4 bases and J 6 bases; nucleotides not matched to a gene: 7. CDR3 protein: CASSSSGVNFNEQFF. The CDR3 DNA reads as TGTGCCAGCAGTTCTAGCGGGGTGAACTTCAATGAGCAGTTCTTC.

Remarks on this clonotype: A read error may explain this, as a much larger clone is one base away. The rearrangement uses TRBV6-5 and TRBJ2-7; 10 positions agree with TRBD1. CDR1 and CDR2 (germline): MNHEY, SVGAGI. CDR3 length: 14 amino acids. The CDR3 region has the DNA TGTGCCAGCAGTTACGGGACAGGGGATGGCGAGCGGTACTTC. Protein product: CASSYGTGDGERYF.

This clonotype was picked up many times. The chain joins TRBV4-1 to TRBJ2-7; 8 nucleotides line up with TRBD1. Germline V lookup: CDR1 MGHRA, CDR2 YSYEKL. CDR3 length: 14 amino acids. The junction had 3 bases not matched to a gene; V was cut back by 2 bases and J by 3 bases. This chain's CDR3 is CASSQRTGNYEQYF. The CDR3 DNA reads TGCGCCAGCAGCCAAAGGACAGGGAACTACGAGCAGTACTTC.

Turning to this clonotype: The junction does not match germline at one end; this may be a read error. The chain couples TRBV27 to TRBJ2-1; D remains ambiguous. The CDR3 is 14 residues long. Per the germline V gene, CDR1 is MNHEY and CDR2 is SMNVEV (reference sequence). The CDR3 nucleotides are TGTGCCAGCAGTTTGTCGAACTCCTACAATGCGCAGTTCTTC. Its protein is CASSLSNSYNAQFF.

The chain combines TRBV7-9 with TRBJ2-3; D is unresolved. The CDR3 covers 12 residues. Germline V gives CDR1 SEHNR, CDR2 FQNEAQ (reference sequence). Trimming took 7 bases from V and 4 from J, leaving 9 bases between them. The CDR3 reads CASTARPDTQYF. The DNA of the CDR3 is TGTGCCAGCACCGCTCGCCCAGATACGCAGTATTTT.

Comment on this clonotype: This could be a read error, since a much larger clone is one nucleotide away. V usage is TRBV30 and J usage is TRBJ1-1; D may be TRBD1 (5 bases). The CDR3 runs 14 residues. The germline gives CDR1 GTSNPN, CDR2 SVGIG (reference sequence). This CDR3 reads CTWSVWQGQTEAFF. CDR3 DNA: TGTACCTGGAGTGTATGGCAGGGTCAGACTGAAGCTTTCTTT.

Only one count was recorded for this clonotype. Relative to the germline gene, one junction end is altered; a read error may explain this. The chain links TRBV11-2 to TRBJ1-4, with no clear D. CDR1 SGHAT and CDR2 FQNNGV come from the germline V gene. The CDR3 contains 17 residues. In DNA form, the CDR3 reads TGTGCCAGCAGCCTAGAGCCCGGGGTGGCAACTAATGAAAAACTGTTTTTT. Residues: CASSLEPGVATNEKLFF.

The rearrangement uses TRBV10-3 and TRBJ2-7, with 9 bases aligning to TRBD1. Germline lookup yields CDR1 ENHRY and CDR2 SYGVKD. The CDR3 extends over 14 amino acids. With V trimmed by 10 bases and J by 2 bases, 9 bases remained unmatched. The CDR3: CATAGWDRAYEQYF. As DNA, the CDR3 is TGTGCCACAGCCGGGTGGGACAGGGCCTACGAGCAGTACTTC.

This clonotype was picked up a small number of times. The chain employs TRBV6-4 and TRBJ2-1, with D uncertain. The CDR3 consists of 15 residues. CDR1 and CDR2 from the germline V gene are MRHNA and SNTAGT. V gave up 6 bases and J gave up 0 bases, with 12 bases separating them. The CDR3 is CASSPWASSYNEQFF. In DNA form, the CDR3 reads TGTGCCAGCAGCCCTTGGGCCAGCTCCTACAATGAGCAGTTCTTC.

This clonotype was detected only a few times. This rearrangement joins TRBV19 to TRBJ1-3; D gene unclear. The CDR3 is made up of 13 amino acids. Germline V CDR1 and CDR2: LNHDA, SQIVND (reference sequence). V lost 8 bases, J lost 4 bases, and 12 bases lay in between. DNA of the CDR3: TGTGCCAGTCTTCCGGCTCCCGGAAACACCATATATTTT. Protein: CASLPAPGNTIYF.

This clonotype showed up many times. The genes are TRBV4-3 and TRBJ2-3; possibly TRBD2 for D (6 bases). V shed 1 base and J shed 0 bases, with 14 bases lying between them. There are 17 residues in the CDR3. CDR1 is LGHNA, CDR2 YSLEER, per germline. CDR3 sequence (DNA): TGCGCCAGCAGCCAAGTTTGGTACGCGGGGAGCACAGATACGCAGTATTTT. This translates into CASSQVWYAGSTDTQYF.

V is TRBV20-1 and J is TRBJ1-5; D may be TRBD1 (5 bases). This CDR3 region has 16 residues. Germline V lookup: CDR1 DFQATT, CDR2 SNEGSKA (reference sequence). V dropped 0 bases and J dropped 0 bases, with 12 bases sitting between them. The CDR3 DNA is TGCAGTGCTAGAGATCTTTGGGGCAGTAGCAATCAGCCCCAGCATTTT. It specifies CSARDLWGSSNQPQHF.

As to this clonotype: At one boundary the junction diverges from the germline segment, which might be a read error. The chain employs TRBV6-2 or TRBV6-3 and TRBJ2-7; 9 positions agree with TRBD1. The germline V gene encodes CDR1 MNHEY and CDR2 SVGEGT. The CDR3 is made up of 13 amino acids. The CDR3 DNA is TGTGCCAGCAGTTACGGGACAGGGCAGCCCCTGAACTTC. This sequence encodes CASSYGTGQPLNF.

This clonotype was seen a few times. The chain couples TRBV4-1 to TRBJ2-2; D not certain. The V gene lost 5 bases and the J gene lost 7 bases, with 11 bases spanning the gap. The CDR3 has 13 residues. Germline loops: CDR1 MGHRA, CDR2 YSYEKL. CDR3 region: CASSYVGHGELFF. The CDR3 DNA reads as TGCGCCAGCAGCTACGTTGGTCACGGGGAGCTGTTTTTT.

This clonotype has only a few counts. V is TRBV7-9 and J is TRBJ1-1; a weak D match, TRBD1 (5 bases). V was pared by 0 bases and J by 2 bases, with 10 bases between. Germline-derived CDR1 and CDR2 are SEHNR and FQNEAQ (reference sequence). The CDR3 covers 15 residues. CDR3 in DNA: TGTGCCAGCAGCTTAGCGATCGGGGGAAACACTGAAGCTTTCTTT. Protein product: CASSLAIGGNTEAFF.

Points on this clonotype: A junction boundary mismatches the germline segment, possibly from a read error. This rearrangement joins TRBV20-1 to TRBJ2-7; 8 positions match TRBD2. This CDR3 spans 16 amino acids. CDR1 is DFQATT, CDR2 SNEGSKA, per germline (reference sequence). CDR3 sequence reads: CSARGPLAGRSYEQNF. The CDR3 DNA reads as TGCAGTGCTAGAGGTCCTCTAGCGGGTAGGAGTTACGAGCAGAACTTC.

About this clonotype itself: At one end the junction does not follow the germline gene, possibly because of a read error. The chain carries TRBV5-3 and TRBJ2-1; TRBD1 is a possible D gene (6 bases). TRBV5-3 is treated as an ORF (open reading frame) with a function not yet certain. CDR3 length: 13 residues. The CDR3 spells CASSLGALNEQFF. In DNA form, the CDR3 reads TGTGCCAGCAGCTTGGGGGCCCTCAATGAGCAGTTCTTC.

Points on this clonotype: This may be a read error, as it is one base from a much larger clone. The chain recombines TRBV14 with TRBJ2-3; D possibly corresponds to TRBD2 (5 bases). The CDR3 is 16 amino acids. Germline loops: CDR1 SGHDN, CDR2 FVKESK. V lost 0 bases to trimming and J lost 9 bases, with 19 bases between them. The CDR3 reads CASSQDHWTGQSTQYF. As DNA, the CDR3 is TGTGCCAGCAGCCAAGATCACTGGACTGGTCAGTCCACGCAGTATTTT.

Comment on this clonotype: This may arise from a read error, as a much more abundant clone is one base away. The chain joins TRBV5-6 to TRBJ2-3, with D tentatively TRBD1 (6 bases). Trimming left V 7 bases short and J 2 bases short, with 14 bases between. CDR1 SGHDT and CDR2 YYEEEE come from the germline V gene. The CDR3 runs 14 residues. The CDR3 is CASALWDITDTQYF. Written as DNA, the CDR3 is TGTGCCAGCGCATTATGGGACATCACAGATACGCAGTATTTT.

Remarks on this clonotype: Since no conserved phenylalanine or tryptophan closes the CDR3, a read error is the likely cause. CDR3 in DNA: TGCAGTGCTGCCCCCCGGGACGGGCGCTTCTTCTCCTACGAGCAGTACATC. It specifies CSAAPRDGRFFSYEQYI. The chain combines TRBV20-1 with TRBJ2-7; D possibly matches TRBD1 or TRBD2 (5 bases each). CDR1 is DFQATT, CDR2 SNEGSKA, per germline (reference sequence). This CDR3 is built from 17 residues. V was trimmed by 5 bases and J by 0 bases, leaving 23 bases between them.

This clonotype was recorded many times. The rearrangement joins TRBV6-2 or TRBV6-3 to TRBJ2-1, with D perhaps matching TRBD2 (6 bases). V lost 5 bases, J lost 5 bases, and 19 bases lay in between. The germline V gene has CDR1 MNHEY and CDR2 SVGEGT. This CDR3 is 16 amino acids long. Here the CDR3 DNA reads TGTGCCAGCAGTCCCGTGGCTAGCGCTCTGAACAATGAGCAGTTCTTC. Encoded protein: CASSPVASALNNEQFF.